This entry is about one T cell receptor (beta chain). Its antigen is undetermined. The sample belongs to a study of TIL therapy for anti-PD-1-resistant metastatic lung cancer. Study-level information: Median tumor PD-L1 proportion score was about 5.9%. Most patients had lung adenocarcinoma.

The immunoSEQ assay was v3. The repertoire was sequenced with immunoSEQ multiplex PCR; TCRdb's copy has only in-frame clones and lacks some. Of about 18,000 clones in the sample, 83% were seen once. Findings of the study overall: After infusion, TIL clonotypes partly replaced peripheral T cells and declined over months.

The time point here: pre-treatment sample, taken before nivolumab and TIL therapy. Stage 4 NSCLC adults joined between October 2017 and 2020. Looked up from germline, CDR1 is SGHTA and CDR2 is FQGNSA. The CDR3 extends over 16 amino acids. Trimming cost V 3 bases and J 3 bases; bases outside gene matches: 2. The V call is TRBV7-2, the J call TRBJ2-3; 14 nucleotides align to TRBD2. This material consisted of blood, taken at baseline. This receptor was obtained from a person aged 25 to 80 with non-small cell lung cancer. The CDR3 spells CASSFGLAGGTDTQYF. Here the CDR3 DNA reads TGTGCCAGCAGCTTCGGACTAGCGGGAGGAACAGATACGCAGTATTTT. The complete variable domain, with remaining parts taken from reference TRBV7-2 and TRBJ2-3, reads GAGVSQSPSNKVTEKGKDVELRCDPISGHTALYWYRQSLGQGLEFLIYFQGNSAPDKSGLPSDRFSAERTGGSVSTLTIQRTQQEDSAVYLCASSFGLAGGTDTQYFGPGTRLTVL.